The 10 T cell receptor beta chains below come from one sample, sequenced in a study of T cells after yellow fever vaccination. TCRdb passed the 5' RACE reads through MiXCR, listing each CDR3 protein once. The sample contains approximately 260,000 distinct CDR3 sequences, over 10% of which appear only once. Sequenced material: CD4+ T cells sorted from PBMCs, taken 45 days after the yellow fever booster vaccination. The receptors were gathered from a man in his thirties or forties who received the YFV17D yellow fever vaccine.

A word on this clonotype: One end of the junction does not line up with germline, which may come from a read error. V and J are TRBV12-3 or TRBV12-4 and TRBJ2-7; D is uncertain. The CDR3 sequence is 12 residues long. Here the CDR3 reads CASSEPPCHESF. CDR3 in DNA: TGTGCCAGCAGCGAGCCCCCGTGCCACGAGAGCTTC.

The chain uses TRBV3-1 and TRBJ2-5; TRBD2 aligns across 10 bases. Germline lookup yields CDR1 LGHDT and CDR2 YNNKEL (reference sequence). With 4 bases clipped from V and 3 bases from J, the junction kept 5 bases outside the gene matches. The CDR3 is made up of 15 amino acids. CDR3 region: CASSLGAGGKETQYF. The CDR3 DNA sequence: TGTGCCAGCAGCCTCGGAGCGGGAGGGAAAGAGACCCAGTACTTC.

This chain uses TRBV6-1 with TRBJ2-5, with a weak D call TRBD1 (6 bases). This CDR3 is built from 15 residues. CDR1 is MNHNS, CDR2 SASEGT, per germline. The V gene lost 7 bases and the J gene lost 2 bases, with 17 bases spanning the gap. The CDR3 loop is CASTPQGRVQETQYF. In DNA, the CDR3 is TGTGCCAGCACCCCGCAGGGGCGCGTACAAGAGACCCAGTACTTC.

This rearrangement joins TRBV20-1 to TRBJ2-7; 13 nucleotides match TRBD2. This CDR3 contains 15 residues. CDR1 is DFQATT and CDR2 is SNEGSKA in the germline V gene (reference sequence). V lost 5 bases to trimming and J lost 5 bases; unmatched junction nucleotides: 9. CDR3 DNA: TGCAGTGCTCAGGGACTAGCGGGATTTAAGAACGAGCAGTACTTC. Translated, it gives CSAQGLAGFKNEQYF.

This clonotype appeared a few times. This chain uses TRBV20-1 with TRBJ1-6, with a tentative D call TRBD1 (5 bases). Germline CDR1 DFQATT, CDR2 SNEGSKA (reference sequence). The CDR3 has 16 residues. V gave up 0 bases and J gave up 9 bases, with 18 bases separating them. CDR3 protein: CSARDGAGALGSPLHF. CDR3 bases: TGCAGTGCTAGAGATGGGGCTGGGGCCCTGGGTTCACCCCTCCACTTT.

This rearrangement joins TRBV7-2 to TRBJ2-3; TRBD2 might be the D (6 bases). This CDR3 region has 10 residues. Germline V lookup: CDR1 SGHTA, CDR2 FQGNSA. Deletions cut 11 bases from V and 5 bases from J, with 8 bases between. Here the CDR3 reads CAGGKDTQYF. In DNA form, the CDR3 reads TGTGCCGGCGGGAAAGATACGCAGTATTTT. The whole variable domain, remainder taken from reference TRBV7-2 and TRBJ2-3, is GAGVSQSPSNKVTEKGKDVELRCDPISGHTALYWYRQSLGQGLEFLIYFQGNSAPDKSGLPSDRFSAERTGGSVSTLTIQRTQQEDSAVYLCAGGKDTQYFGPGTRLTVL.

This clonotype turned up a few times. The rearrangement joins TRBV7-2 to TRBJ2-1; 11 positions agree with TRBD2. With 4 bases clipped from V and 9 bases from J, the junction kept 8 bases outside the gene matches. The CDR3 is made up of 15 amino acids. Germline loops: CDR1 SGHTA, CDR2 FQGNSA. DNA of the CDR3: TGTGCCAGCAGCTCAACGGGACTAGCGGCTACTGAGCAGTTCTTC. As protein: CASSSTGLAATEQFF. Full variable domain (outside the CDR3, taken from reference TRBV7-2 and TRBJ2-1): GAGVSQSPSNKVTEKGKDVELRCDPISGHTALYWYRQSLGQGLEFLIYFQGNSAPDKSGLPSDRFSAERTGGSVSTLTIQRTQQEDSAVYLCASSSTGLAATEQFFGPGTRLTVL.

This clonotype was seen a few times. The chain couples TRBV20-1 to TRBJ2-3; TRBD2 matches 8 bases. Germline V lookup: CDR1 DFQATT, CDR2 SNEGSKA (reference sequence). Unmatched junction bases numbered 8, after V lost 4 bases and J lost 5 bases. The length of the CDR3 is 14 residues. The CDR3 coding sequence is TGCAGTGCTAAGGAAGGGACTAGGGGAGATACGCAGTATTTT. It encodes CSAKEGTRGDTQYF.

The V call is TRBV29-1, the J call TRBJ1-2; 7 positions agree with TRBD1. The CDR3 runs 13 residues. Per germline, CDR1 SQVTM and CDR2 ANQGSEA. The V segment lost 7 bases and the J segment 4 bases; nucleotides outside the gene matches: 9. The CDR3 region is CSAALRGPYGYTF. DNA for the CDR3: TGCAGCGCCGCTTTAAGGGGGCCCTATGGCTACACCTTC. Full variable domain (rest looked up from reference TRBV29-1 and TRBJ1-2): SAVISQKPSRDICQRGTSLTIQCQVDSQVTMMFWYRQQPGQSLTLIATANQGSEATYESGFVIDKFPISRPNLTFSTLTVSNMSPEDSSIYLCSAALRGPYGYTFGSGTRLTVV.

This clonotype was observed a few times. This rearrangement joins TRBV27 to TRBJ2-3; TRBD2 aligns across 11 bases. Germline CDR1 MNHEY, CDR2 SMNVEV (reference sequence). The V gene end was trimmed by 6 bases and the J gene end by 2 bases; junction bases not matched to a gene: 4. The CDR3 sequence is 15 residues long. CDR3 coding DNA: TGTGCCAGCAGGCTAGCGGGAGGCTACACAGATACGCAGTATTTT. This gives the protein CASRLAGGYTDTQYF.